This is a list of T cell receptor beta chains from one sample in a study of blood T cell repertoires in COVID-19. Profiling relied on immunoSEQ multiplex PCR, and the TCRdb table lists in-frame clones only, not all of them. The sample lists 310,000 or so clones; 65% to 90% were seen once. The sample consisted of PBMCs or T cells enriched from blood (not recorded which). The receptors stem from a woman between 18 and 29 years old who had recovered from COVID-19. Both conserved end residues are part of each CDR3. The order of the fields is D gene, clone size, V gene, J gene, CDR3 DNA, CDR3 protein. A D gene is named only where the DNA matches it firmly. Clone size is shown for a subset of rows, as once, few, many or a class of expanded clone.

d_gene: TRBD2
abundance: once
v_gene: TRBV10-3
j_gene: TRBJ2-3
CDR3nt: TGTGCCATCAGTGTAGCGGGGCTCGAGGCAGATACGCAGTATTTT
CDR3aa: CAISVAGLEADTQYF

d_gene: TRBD2
abundance: few
v_gene: TRBV7-3
j_gene: TRBJ2-1
CDR3nt: TGTGCCAGCAGCTTAGCGGGGGGCACGTACAATGAGCAGTTCTTC
CDR3aa: CASSLAGGTYNEQFF

d_gene: -
abundance: -
v_gene: TRBV30
j_gene: TRBJ1-1
CDR3nt: TGTGCCTGGAGCTTGACAGCGAACACTGAAGCTTTCTTT
CDR3aa: CAWSLTANTEAFF

d_gene: TRBD1
abundance: -
v_gene: TRBV28
j_gene: TRBJ2-7
CDR3nt: TGTGCCGGTTCTCAGGACAGGCGAGCCGAGCAGTACTTC
CDR3aa: CAGSQDRRAEQYF

d_gene: TRBD2
abundance: once
v_gene: TRBV18
j_gene: TRBJ2-2
CDR3nt: TGTGCCAGCTCACCACTAAGGGGAGGGCCTTACACCGGGGAGCTGTTTTTT
CDR3aa: CASSPLRGGPYTGELFF

d_gene: -
abundance: -
v_gene: TRBV6-5
j_gene: TRBJ2-7
CDR3nt: TGTGCCAGCAGTTACTCGAGAGGGTACCACGAGCAGTACTTC
CDR3aa: CASSYSRGYHEQYF

d_gene: TRBD2
abundance: -
v_gene: TRBV9
j_gene: TRBJ2-1
CDR3nt: TGTGCCAGCAGCCAGCGGGGGGGCCGGAATGAGCAGTTCTTC
CDR3aa: CASSQRGGRNEQFF

d_gene: -
abundance: few
v_gene: TRBV10-1
j_gene: TRBJ1-1
CDR3nt: TGCGCCAGTACAGAGACACCGGGGTACACTGAAGCTTTCTTT
CDR3aa: CASTETPGYTEAFF

d_gene: -
abundance: -
v_gene: TRBV28
j_gene: TRBJ2-3
CDR3nt: TGTGCCAGCAGTTCGATCTTCGGGAACACAGATACGCAGTATTTT
CDR3aa: CASSSIFGNTDTQYF

d_gene: -
abundance: -
v_gene: TRBV4-1
j_gene: TRBJ2-5
CDR3nt: TGCGCCAGCAGCCAAGACGGGACAAACCAAGAGACCCAGTACTTC
CDR3aa: CASSQDGTNQETQYF

d_gene: TRBD2
abundance: -
v_gene: TRBV5-8
j_gene: TRBJ2-3
CDR3nt: TGTGCCAGCAGCCCTGGTAGGACTAGCGGGAGTGGAGATACGCAGTATTTT
CDR3aa: CASSPGRTSGSGDTQYF

d_gene: -
abundance: few
v_gene: TRBV5-4
j_gene: TRBJ1-1
CDR3nt: TGTGCCAGCAACACCGCGGGAAGACAGGAAGCTTTCTTT
CDR3aa: CASNTAGRQEAFF

d_gene: -
abundance: -
v_gene: TRBV7-8
j_gene: TRBJ1-1
CDR3nt: TGTGCCAGCAGCGCCGAGCGGGGGTCATTCGTGAACACTGAAGCTTTCTTT
CDR3aa: CASSAERGSFVNTEAFF

d_gene: TRBD1
abundance: -
v_gene: TRBV3-1/TRBV3-2
j_gene: TRBJ1-2
CDR3nt: TGTGCCAGCAGCCATTGGACAGGGATCGATGGCTACACCTTC
CDR3aa: CASSHWTGIDGYTF

d_gene: -
abundance: -
v_gene: TRBV11-2
j_gene: TRBJ1-3
CDR3nt: TGTGCCAGCAGCCGGATGGGGGCTTTCTCTGGAAACACCATATATTTT
CDR3aa: CASSRMGAFSGNTIYF

d_gene: -
abundance: once
v_gene: TRBV7-8
j_gene: TRBJ2-1
CDR3nt: TGTGCCAGCAGCTTATATGGGGGGTCAGTCCAAATAGGTAGCAATGAGCAGTTCTTC
CDR3aa: CASSLYGGSVQIGSNEQFF

d_gene: -
abundance: once
v_gene: TRBV6-5
j_gene: TRBJ2-3
CDR3nt: TGTGCCAGCAGTTCCAAGGGAGTGCTCACAGATACGCAGTATTTT
CDR3aa: CASSSKGVLTDTQYF

d_gene: TRBD1
abundance: -
v_gene: TRBV2
j_gene: TRBJ1-3
CDR3nt: TGTGCCAGCAGTGATCAAGGGGGCATAGACACCATATATTTT
CDR3aa: CASSDQGGIDTIYF

d_gene: -
abundance: -
v_gene: TRBV12-3/TRBV12-4
j_gene: TRBJ1-1
CDR3nt: TGTGCCAGCAGTATACAGGGGAACACTGAAGCTTTCTTT
CDR3aa: CASSIQGNTEAFF

d_gene: -
abundance: few
v_gene: TRBV19
j_gene: TRBJ1-1
CDR3nt: TGTGCCAGTTTCATGAACACTGAAGCTTTCTTT
CDR3aa: CASFMNTEAFF

d_gene: TRBD1
abundance: -
v_gene: TRBV19
j_gene: TRBJ1-2
CDR3nt: TGTGCCAGTAGTAAGGGGGACAGAATGAAAGAAGGCTACACCTTC
CDR3aa: CASSKGDRMKEGYTF

d_gene: TRBD1
abundance: -
v_gene: TRBV9
j_gene: TRBJ1-2
CDR3nt: TGTGCCAGCAGCGTAGAAGCTATGGGACAGGGCGTCTATGGCTACACCTTC
CDR3aa: CASSVEAMGQGVYGYTF

d_gene: -
abundance: once
v_gene: TRBV7-3
j_gene: TRBJ1-1
CDR3nt: TGTGCCAGCAGCCTACAGGGTAACCCCAACACTGAAGCTTTCTTT
CDR3aa: CASSLQGNPNTEAFF

d_gene: -
abundance: -
v_gene: TRBV9
j_gene: TRBJ2-6
CDR3nt: TGTGCCAGCAGCTCCGTAGCCGCGAACGTCCTGACTTTC
CDR3aa: CASSSVAANVLTF

d_gene: -
abundance: -
v_gene: TRBV12-5
j_gene: TRBJ1-4
CDR3nt: TGTGCTAGTGGTCCACAAACAGGGTGGGAAAAACTGTTTTTT
CDR3aa: CASGPQTGWEKLFF

d_gene: -
abundance: -
v_gene: TRBV27
j_gene: TRBJ2-5
CDR3nt: TGTGCCAGCAGTCCCTATCCGTTTGAGACCCAGTACTTC
CDR3aa: CASSPYPFETQYF

d_gene: -
abundance: once
v_gene: TRBV4-2
j_gene: TRBJ1-4
CDR3nt: TGTGCCAGCAGCGACCGGGACAAAGTTGAAAAACTGTTTTTT
CDR3aa: CASSDRDKVEKLFF

d_gene: -
abundance: -
v_gene: TRBV6-1
j_gene: TRBJ2-7
CDR3nt: TGTGCCAGCAGCCCAGCCGCGGGAATCCACGAGCAGTACTTC
CDR3aa: CASSPAAGIHEQYF

d_gene: -
abundance: -
v_gene: TRBV21-1
j_gene: TRBJ2-1
CDR3nt: TGTGCCAGCAGCAAACCTAGCGGGTTGGGCAATGAGCAGTTCTTC
CDR3aa: CASSKPSGLGNEQFF

d_gene: -
abundance: -
v_gene: TRBV9
j_gene: TRBJ2-1
CDR3nt: TGTGCCAGCAGCGTAGATCAAGCGGACTCCTACAATGAGCAGTTCTTC
CDR3aa: CASSVDQADSYNEQFF

d_gene: TRBD1
abundance: -
v_gene: TRBV30
j_gene: TRBJ1-2
CDR3nt: TGTGCCTGGAGACAGGGGGCTAACTATGGCTACACCTTC
CDR3aa: CAWRQGANYGYTF

d_gene: TRBD1
abundance: -
v_gene: TRBV7-9
j_gene: TRBJ1-4
CDR3nt: TGTGCCAGCAGCTTGGGGACAGGCCTTAATGAAAAACTGTTTTTT
CDR3aa: CASSLGTGLNEKLFF

d_gene: -
abundance: -
v_gene: TRBV4-1
j_gene: TRBJ2-7
CDR3nt: TGCGCCAGCAGCCAAGATATACTTAACTACGAGCAGTACTTC
CDR3aa: CASSQDILNYEQYF

d_gene: TRBD1
abundance: -
v_gene: TRBV12-5
j_gene: TRBJ1-5
CDR3nt: TGTGCTAGTGCCGCCGGACAGGCAATCAATCAGCCCCAGCATTTT
CDR3aa: CASAAGQAINQPQHF

d_gene: TRBD2
abundance: -
v_gene: TRBV28
j_gene: TRBJ2-1
CDR3nt: TGTGCCAGCAGTCTCGGGACTAGCGGAAATCCCTACAATGAGCAGTTCTTC
CDR3aa: CASSLGTSGNPYNEQFF

d_gene: TRBD1
abundance: -
v_gene: TRBV5-1
j_gene: TRBJ1-2
CDR3nt: TGCGCCAGCAGCTTGTCCGGGACAGGGAACTATGGCTACACCTTC
CDR3aa: CASSLSGTGNYGYTF

d_gene: TRBD2
abundance: few
v_gene: TRBV5-1
j_gene: TRBJ2-7
CDR3nt: TGCGCCAGCAGCTTATCGACTAGCGGCTACGAGCAGTACTTC
CDR3aa: CASSLSTSGYEQYF

d_gene: -
abundance: -
v_gene: TRBV4-1
j_gene: TRBJ1-2
CDR3nt: TGCGCCAGCAGCCGCCCGTGGGGCAGGAGTAGCTACACCTTC
CDR3aa: CASSRPWGRSSYTF

d_gene: -
abundance: -
v_gene: TRBV9
j_gene: TRBJ2-5
CDR3nt: TGTGCCAGCAGTTTGGGGGCCGCGGAGACCCAGTACTTC
CDR3aa: CASSLGAAETQYF

d_gene: -
abundance: -
v_gene: TRBV13
j_gene: TRBJ2-4
CDR3nt: TGTGCCAGCAGCCCGACCGGGAAAAACATTCAGTACTTC
CDR3aa: CASSPTGKNIQYF

d_gene: TRBD2
abundance: -
v_gene: TRBV9
j_gene: TRBJ2-1
CDR3nt: TGTGCCAGCAGCGCGAGCGGGAGGAATGAGCAGTTCTTC
CDR3aa: CASSASGRNEQFF

d_gene: -
abundance: -
v_gene: TRBV5-1
j_gene: TRBJ1-1
CDR3nt: TGCGCCAGCAGCTACGGGACACCGAACACTGAAGCTTTCTTT
CDR3aa: CASSYGTPNTEAFF

d_gene: TRBD2
abundance: large
v_gene: TRBV25-1
j_gene: TRBJ2-3
CDR3nt: TGTGCCAGCGGAACAGGAGCGGGGGACACAGATACGCAGTATTTT
CDR3aa: CASGTGAGDTDTQYF

d_gene: -
abundance: -
v_gene: TRBV30
j_gene: TRBJ1-4
CDR3nt: TGTGCCTGGACGGCAGGGGCTGAAAAACTGTTTTTT
CDR3aa: CAWTAGAEKLFF

d_gene: TRBD1
abundance: -
v_gene: TRBV10-1
j_gene: TRBJ2-3
CDR3nt: TGCGCCAGCAGTGATACAGGGGGCGCAGATACGCAGTATTTT
CDR3aa: CASSDTGGADTQYF

d_gene: TRBD1
abundance: -
v_gene: TRBV2
j_gene: TRBJ1-2
CDR3nt: TGTGCCAGCAGGGGGGACAGGGACTATGGCTACACCTTC
CDR3aa: CASRGDRDYGYTF

d_gene: -
abundance: -
v_gene: TRBV3-1/TRBV3-2
j_gene: TRBJ1-1
CDR3nt: TGTGCCAGCAGCCAATGGGGGCAGAACACTGAAGCTTTCTTT
CDR3aa: CASSQWGQNTEAFF

d_gene: -
abundance: -
v_gene: TRBV5-1
j_gene: TRBJ1-1
CDR3nt: TGCGCCAGCAGCTTACAGGGTAACACTGAAGCTTTCTTT
CDR3aa: CASSLQGNTEAFF

d_gene: -
abundance: -
v_gene: TRBV12-3/TRBV12-4
j_gene: TRBJ2-7
CDR3nt: TGTGCCAGCAGCCGCTATTACGAGCAGTACTTC
CDR3aa: CASSRYYEQYF

d_gene: TRBD1
abundance: -
v_gene: TRBV5-1
j_gene: TRBJ1-4
CDR3nt: TGCGCCAGCAGCTTGACTCCGGGACAGTCCCTAAATGAAAAACTGTTTTTT
CDR3aa: CASSLTPGQSLNEKLFF

d_gene: -
abundance: -
v_gene: TRBV19
j_gene: TRBJ2-7
CDR3nt: TGTGCCAGTAGTATGGGGCAGTTCTTATCCTACGAGCAGTACTTC
CDR3aa: CASSMGQFLSYEQYF